This T cell receptor (beta chain) came from a study of T cell repertoires in urothelial bladder cancer. Turning to the study itself: Resected lesion stages: three cT0, three cTa, three cT1, three cT2+.

Germline lookup yields CDR1 MNHNS and CDR2 SASEGT. CDR3 length equals 14 residues. V dropped 5 bases and J dropped 1 base, with 9 bases sitting between them. Sequencing was performed with immunoSEQ multiplex PCR; in TCRdb, only in-frame clones are kept and a portion is missing. The table shows 10,000 or so clones, with under 70% occurring only once. Regarding the study as a whole: Median infiltrating lymphocyte percentage was 2% to 2.5% in carcinoma specimens. One T-cell clone reached up to roughly 15% of carcinoma infiltrating lymphocytes.

As regards this clone: Its antigen is unidentified.

Sample: tumor-infiltrating cells from bladder cancer. The rearrangement links TRBV6-1 to TRBJ1-5; no reliable D call. This TCR came from a human donor with a benign inflammatory bladder lesion. The CDR3 bases are TGTGCCAGCAGTCTAGAGGCCAGCAATCAGCCCCAGCATTTT. Amino acid sequence: CASSLEASNQPQHF.